The sequence of this T cell receptor beta chain was determined in a study of blood T cell repertoires in COVID-19. Original methodology: Estimates of nucleated cell counts were drawn from the amplification of reference gene primers. The table came from immunoSEQ multiplex PCR; TCRdb's copy has only in-frame clones and leaves some out. V and J calls and clone size are those listed in that table; D and trimming were worked out from the DNA. The sample consists of under 80,000 clones, around 84% of them appearing once. Germline CDR1 and CDR2: SEHNR and FQNEAQ (reference sequence). CDR3 length equals 14 residues. V gave up 5 bases and J gave up 1 base, with 8 bases separating them.

The sample comprised peripheral blood. The TCR was taken from a man between 65 and 85 years old with acute or convalescent COVID-19. The V and J genes are TRBV7-9 and TRBJ2-2, with a possible D match to TRBD2 (6 bases). The CDR3 loop is CASSRAGNTGELFF. The CDR3, as DNA: TGTGCCAGCAGCCGAGCGGGGAACACCGGGGAGCTGTTTTTT.